This T cell receptor beta chain was recovered during a study of blood T cell repertoires in COVID-19. Study at large: Spain, Italy and the United States supplied samples that represented acute and convalescent COVID-19.

Produced via immunoSEQ multiplex PCR; TCRdb's table is partial and in-frame only. Found here are over 50,000 clones, roughly 79% of them singletons; the top ten hold about 15%. The CDR3 runs to 12 residues. Trimming stripped 3 bases from V and 5 bases from J, with 7 bases between. CDR1 is SNHLY, CDR2 FYNNEI, per germline. The source is a human donor with active or convalescent COVID-19. The donor label of this sample is uncertain. The specimen sequenced was peripheral blood. The chain joins TRBV2 to TRBJ2-5, with a possible D match to TRBD2 (6 bases). The DNA for the CDR3 is TGTGCCAGCAGTGACCGGGGGGAGACCCAGTACTTC. Translating gives CASSDRGETQYF. The whole variable domain, filled in from reference TRBV2 and TRBJ2-5, reads EPEVTQTPSHQVTQMGQEVILRCVPISNHLYFYWYRQILGQKVEFLVSFYNNEISEKSEIFDDQFSVERPDGSNFTLKIRSTKLEDSAMYFCASSDRGETQYFGPGTRLLVL.